Listed here are 12 T cell receptor beta chains from one sample, sequenced in a study of T-cell reconstitution after alpha-beta-depleted transplantation in children. The authors prepared the TCRbeta library with unique molecular identifiers. TCRdb itself ran the PCR reads through MiXCR, one entry per CDR3 protein. The sample contains more than 150,000 distinct CDR3 sequences, around 7% of which appear only once. The starting material was PBMCs from the stem cell graft donor, obtained from the stem cell graft. Source of these receptors: a human donor who donated a stem cell graft to a child with Wiskott-Aldrich syndrome.

This clonotype was counted many times. J is TRBJ2-4 and V is TRBV25-1; D tentatively reads TRBD1 or TRBD2 (6 bases each). Trimming removed 1 base at V and 8 bases at J, with 15 bases between. From germline, CDR1 is MGHDK and CDR2 SYGVNS. CDR3 length equals 15 residues. The CDR3 region is CASSELGGGIDIQYF. CDR3 in DNA: TGTGCCAGCAGTGAATTAGGAGGGGGTATAGACATTCAGTACTTC.

This clonotype was seen ten or more times. The chain employs TRBV6-5 and TRBJ2-7; tentatively, D is TRBD1 (6 bases). This CDR3 contains 16 residues. V gave up 0 bases and J gave up 4 bases, with 16 bases separating them. The germline gives CDR1 MNHEY, CDR2 SVGAGI. CDR3 loop: CASSYSDRRPSYEQYF. CDR3 sequence (DNA): TGTGCCAGCAGTTACTCCGACAGGAGACCCTCGTACGAGCAGTACTTC.

There are a few counts of this clonotype. This rearrangement joins TRBV30 to TRBJ1-1; D unresolved. The CDR3 is made up of 13 amino acids. Trimming took 3 bases from V and 0 from J, leaving 8 bases between them. Germline V gene sequence: CDR1 GTSNPN, CDR2 SVGIG (reference sequence). The CDR3 here is CAWRGTMNTEAFF. The CDR3 DNA reads as TGTGCCTGGAGAGGCACGATGAACACTGAAGCTTTCTTT. Together with reference TRBV30 and TRBJ1-1, the CDR3 gives the full variable domain: SQTIHQWPATLVQPVGSPLSLECTVEGTSNPNLYWYRQAAGRGLQLLFYSVGIGQISSEVPQNLSASRPQDRQFILSSKKLLLSDSGFYLCAWRGTMNTEAFFGQGTRLTVV.

This clonotype was counted only a few times. The J gene is TRBJ2-7, the V gene TRBV7-6; TRBD1 is a possible D gene (5 bases). V was trimmed by 2 bases and J by 1 base, leaving 9 bases between them. The germline gives CDR1 SGHVS, CDR2 FNYEAQ. CDR3 length: 14 amino acids. The CDR3: CASSLNPGSYEQYF. The DNA of the CDR3 is TGTGCCAGCAGCTTAAATCCAGGGTCCTACGAGCAGTACTTC.

In DNA form, the CDR3 reads TGTGCCAGCAGCACCGGGACAGGGGACAGTGGGGCCAACGTCCTGACTTTC. This encodes CASSTGTGDSGANVLTF. V and J are TRBV7-6 and TRBJ2-6, with TRBD1 identical over 10 bases. J lost 3 bases, V lost 5 bases, and 7 bases had no gene match. CDR1 and CDR2 (germline): SGHVS, FNYEAQ. The CDR3 loop spans 17 amino acids.

This clonotype came up many times. An end of the junction does not agree with germline; a read error may underlie this. The J gene is TRBJ2-7, the V gene TRBV5-1; 13 nucleotides agree with TRBD2. Germline loops: CDR1 SGHRS, CDR2 YFSETQ. This CDR3 is built from 15 residues. The CDR3 region is CASSLAGTSGTLIFF. In DNA, the CDR3 is TGCGCCAGCAGCTTGGCAGGGACTAGCGGGACCCTCATCTTCTTC.

This clonotype was picked up many times. The V and J genes are TRBV6-1 and TRBJ2-3; tentatively, D is TRBD2 (6 bases). This CDR3 spans 14 amino acids. In germline, CDR1 is MNHNS, CDR2 SASEGT. Trimming stripped 5 bases from V and 2 bases from J, with 11 bases between. CDR3 protein: CASSPGLTTDTQYF. DNA of the CDR3: TGTGCCAGCAGTCCGGGACTCACCACAGATACGCAGTATTTT.

This clonotype has ten or more counts. The chain links TRBV10-3 to TRBJ2-7; 7 nucleotides line up with TRBD2. Unmatched junction bases numbered 3, after V lost 4 bases and J lost 0 bases. The CDR3 spans 14 residues. Germline V gene sequence: CDR1 ENHRY, CDR2 SYGVKD. The CDR3 is CAISGEGFSYEQYF. The CDR3 DNA reads as TGTGCCATCAGTGGGGAGGGGTTCTCCTACGAGCAGTACTTC.

This clonotype appeared many times. The CDR3: CATSLGGYEQYF. The CDR3 DNA is TGTGCCACCAGCCTAGGGGGTTACGAGCAGTACTTC. The V gene is TRBV24-1, the J gene TRBJ2-7; the D gene is possibly TRBD1 (6 bases). The ends were cut back, 7 bases at V and 4 bases at J, with 10 bases in the middle. Germline CDR1 KGHDR, CDR2 SFDVKD. The CDR3 consists of 12 residues.

This clonotype occurred many times. The chain has TRBV5-8 and TRBJ2-5; 10 positions match TRBD1. Germline V lookup: CDR1 SGHTS, CDR2 YDEGEE. This CDR3 has 16 residues. Trimming cost V 5 bases and J 4 bases; bases outside gene matches: 11. DNA of the CDR3: TGTGCCAGCAGTTACGGGATGACAGGGGGCGGAGAGACCCAGTACTTC. Translated, it gives CASSYGMTGGGETQYF.

This clonotype was detected ten times or more. This chain uses TRBV7-7 with TRBJ1-5; D is uncertain. The V end was cut by 7 bases, the J end by 4 bases, with 11 bases between. Germline V gene data show CDR1 as SSHAT and CDR2 as FNYEAQ (reference sequence). CDR3 size: 13 residues. The CDR3 here is CASKGLINQPQHF. The CDR3 nucleotides are TGTGCCAGCAAAGGGCTAATTAATCAGCCCCAGCATTTT. The complete variable domain, with remaining parts taken from reference TRBV7-7 and TRBJ1-5, reads GAGVSQSPRYKVTKRGQDVTLRCDPISSHATLYWYQQALGQGPEFLTYFNYEAQPDKSGLPSDRFSAERPEGSISTLTIQRTEQRDSAMYRCASKGLINQPQHFGDGTRLSIL.

This clonotype was seen ten or more times. J is TRBJ2-1 and V is TRBV10-3; a weak D match, TRBD2 (6 bases). CDR1 ENHRY and CDR2 SYGVKD come from the germline V gene. Deletions cut 5 bases from V and 8 bases from J, with 16 bases between. The CDR3 length is 14 residues. The CDR3 sequence is CAISPHGGGDEQFF. The DNA for the CDR3 is TGTGCCATCAGTCCCCATGGCGGCGGGGATGAGCAGTTCTTC.